The 13 T cell receptor beta chains below were found in one sample sequenced in a study of cytomegalovirus exposure and HLA in healthy donors. Researchers ran the PCR with 60 Vbeta and 13 Jbeta primers. Profiling relied on immunoSEQ multiplex PCR, and the TCRdb table lists in-frame clones only, not all of them. This sample's clone table lists tens of thousands of clones. The sequenced sample was PBMCs. Receptors were obtained from a man aged 45-65 years in good health and CMV-seronegative.

V is TRBV28 and J is TRBJ1-5; the D is unclear. V was cut by 3 bases and J by 0 bases, with 18 bases left in between. The CDR3 has 18 amino acids. Germline V gene lookup returns CDR1 MDHEN and CDR2 SYDVKM. As DNA, the CDR3 is TGTGCCAGCAGTTTGATTTTTCAGGTGCGTTATAGCAATCAGCCCCAGCATTTT. Its protein is CASSLIFQVRYSNQPQHF.

V is TRBV5-1 and J is TRBJ2-5; the D is unclear. The DNA end lines up better with TRBJ2-7; the J call may be wrong. Per the germline V gene, CDR1 is SGHRS and CDR2 is YFSETQ. The CDR3 is 11 amino acids. CDR3 sequence (DNA): TGCGCCAGCAGCTTGGTGGGCGAGCAGTACTTC. This encodes CASSLVGEQYF.

The CDR3 here is CASSQDAWGLGTQYF. The CDR3 DNA is TGTGCCAGCAGCCAAGATGCGTGGGGCTTGGGGACCCAGTACTTC. The chain has TRBV14 and TRBJ2-5; the D gene is possibly TRBD1 (5 bases). CDR1 SGHDN and CDR2 FVKESK come from the germline V gene. This CDR3 has 15 amino acids. Trimming left V 0 bases short and J 7 bases short, with 15 bases between.

V usage is TRBV7-9 and J usage is TRBJ2-7; 8 bases fit TRBD1. Germline trimming cut 4 bases from V and 2 bases from J; bases unmatched to any gene: 10. The CDR3 runs 16 residues. Germline V gives CDR1 SEHNR, CDR2 FQNEAQ (reference sequence). The CDR3 DNA sequence: TGTGCCAGCAGCTCGAATAGACAGGGGATTACCTACGAGCAGTACTTC. Translating gives CASSSNRQGITYEQYF.

V and J are TRBV18 and TRBJ1-3; TRBD1 agrees at 7 bases. V was clipped by 6 bases and J by 6 bases; unmatched bases: 11. This CDR3 has 15 amino acids. Germline values: CDR1 KGHSH, CDR2 LQKENI. CDR3 protein: CASSPSEGGLNTIYF. The CDR3 region has the DNA TGTGCCAGCTCCCCCTCGGAAGGGGGCTTAAACACCATATATTTT.

The genes are TRBV21-1 and TRBJ1-2; TRBD1, the table's D call, lacks a check against the DNA. TRBV21-1 is given as a pseudogene. The CDR3 totals 16 residues. CDR3 DNA: TGTGCCAGCAGCAACCATACAGGGGGACCTAACTATGGCTACACCTTC. It encodes CASSNHTGGPNYGYTF.

The rearrangement links TRBV19 to TRBJ2-3; 10 positions agree with TRBD2. This CDR3 comprises 18 residues. Trimming took 3 bases from V and 3 from J; bases not matched to a gene: 12. Germline V gives CDR1 LNHDA, CDR2 SQIVND (reference sequence). The CDR3 DNA follows: TGTGCCAGTAGTATGGAAGCGGGGGGGCCAACGCGTACAGATACGCAGTATTTT. The encoded protein is CASSMEAGGPTRTDTQYF.

Notes on this clone: One end of the junction is discordant with germline, which a read error may explain. V usage is TRBV2 and J usage is TRBJ2-1; 9 nucleotides agree with TRBD1. Germline V lookup: CDR1 SNHLY, CDR2 FYNNEI. The length of the CDR3 is 15 residues. The CDR3 nucleotides are TGTGCCAGCGGTGAACAGGGGGCACCTGACAATGAGCAGTTCTTC. It yields the protein CASGEQGAPDNEQFF.

The chain recombines TRBV2 with TRBJ2-7, with D possibly TRBD1 on 6 matching bases. CDR1 is SNHLY and CDR2 is FYNNEI in the germline V gene. V was cut by 7 bases and J by 3 bases, with 16 bases left in between. This CDR3 region has 14 residues. The CDR3 spells CASTLLQGIYEQYF. CDR3 bases: TGTGCCAGCACCCTTTTACAGGGAATCTACGAGCAGTACTTC.

This chain connects TRBV18 to TRBJ2-5, with TRBD2 identical over 8 bases. The CDR3 spans 16 residues. V lost 1 base, J lost 2 bases, and 6 bases stayed unmatched. CDR1 is KGHSH, CDR2 LQKENI, per germline. The DNA of the CDR3 is TGTGCCAGCTCACCACTCGCGACTAGCGTACAAGAGACCCAGTACTTC. Protein: CASSPLATSVQETQYF. Full variable domain (outside the CDR3, taken from reference TRBV18 and TRBJ2-5): NAGVMQNPRHLVRRRGQEARLRCSPMKGHSHVYWYRQLPEEGLKFMVYLQKENIIDESGMPKERFSAEFPKEGPSILRIQQVVRGDSAAYFCASSPLATSVQETQYFGPGTRLLVL.

The chain has TRBV7-8 and TRBJ1-4; 9 bases are shared with TRBD1. Trimming removed 0 bases from V and 4 bases from J; junction bases left unmatched: 12. From germline, CDR1 is SGHVS and CDR2 FQNEAQ. CDR3 length: 19 residues. The CDR3 loop is CASSLALSSGQGFNEKLFF. The CDR3 bases are TGTGCCAGCAGCTTAGCGCTTAGTTCGGGACAGGGCTTTAATGAAAAACTGTTTTTT.

This chain joins TRBV28 and TRBJ1-2, with D possibly matching TRBD1 (5 bases). The CDR3 length is 13 residues. Germline CDR1 and CDR2: MDHEN and SYDVKM. V gave up 10 bases and J gave up 0 bases, with 12 bases separating them. This chain's CDR3 is CAIVTVPNYGYTF. DNA for the CDR3: TGTGCCATTGTGACAGTACCTAACTATGGCTACACCTTC.

The chain joins TRBV7-9 to TRBJ2-1; 11 bases fit TRBD1. V was clipped by 4 bases and J by 4 bases; unmatched bases: 3. Germline V gene lookup returns CDR1 SEHNR and CDR2 FQNEAQ (reference sequence). The CDR3 has 15 residues. The CDR3 region has the DNA TGTGCCAGCAGCTGGGGACAGGGGGAATACAATGAGCAGTTCTTC. The encoded protein is CASSWGQGEYNEQFF. The full variable domain, in which reference TRBV7-9 and TRBJ2-1 provide the parts outside the CDR3, is DTGVSQNPRHKITKRGQNVTFRCDPISEHNRLYWYRQTLGQGPEFLTYFQNEAQLEKSRLLSDRFSAERPKGSFSTLEIQRTEQGDSAMYLCASSWGQGEYNEQFFGPGTRLTVL.